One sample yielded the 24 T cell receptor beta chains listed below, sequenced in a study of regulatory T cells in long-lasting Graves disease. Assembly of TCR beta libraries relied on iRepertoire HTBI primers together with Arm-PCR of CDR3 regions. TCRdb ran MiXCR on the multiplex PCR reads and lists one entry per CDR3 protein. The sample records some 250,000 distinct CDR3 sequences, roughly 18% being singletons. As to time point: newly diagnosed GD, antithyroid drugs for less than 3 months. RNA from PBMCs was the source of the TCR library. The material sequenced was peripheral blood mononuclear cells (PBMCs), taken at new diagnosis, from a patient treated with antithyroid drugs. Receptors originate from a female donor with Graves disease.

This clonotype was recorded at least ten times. The CDR3 sequence: CASSFRPGQPQHF. The DNA for the CDR3 is TGTGCCAGCAGCTTCCGACCAGGCCAGCCCCAGCATTTT. V is TRBV11-2 and J is TRBJ1-5; D is undetermined. Germline lookup yields CDR1 SGHAT and CDR2 FQNNGV. Trimming left V 3 bases short and J 7 bases short, with 10 bases between. The CDR3 is made up of 13 amino acids.

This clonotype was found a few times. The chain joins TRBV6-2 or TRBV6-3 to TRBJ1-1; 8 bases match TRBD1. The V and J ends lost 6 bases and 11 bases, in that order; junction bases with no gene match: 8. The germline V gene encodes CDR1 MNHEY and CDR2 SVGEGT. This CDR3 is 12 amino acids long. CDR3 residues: CASSHTGGNAFF. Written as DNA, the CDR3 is TGTGCCAGCAGCCACACAGGGGGTAACGCTTTCTTT.

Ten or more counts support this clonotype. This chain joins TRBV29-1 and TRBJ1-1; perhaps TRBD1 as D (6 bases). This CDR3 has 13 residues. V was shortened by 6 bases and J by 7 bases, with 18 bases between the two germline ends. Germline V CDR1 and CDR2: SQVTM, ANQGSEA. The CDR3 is CSVGPGQRLEAFF. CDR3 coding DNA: TGCAGCGTGGGCCCGGGACAAAGGCTTGAAGCTTTCTTT.

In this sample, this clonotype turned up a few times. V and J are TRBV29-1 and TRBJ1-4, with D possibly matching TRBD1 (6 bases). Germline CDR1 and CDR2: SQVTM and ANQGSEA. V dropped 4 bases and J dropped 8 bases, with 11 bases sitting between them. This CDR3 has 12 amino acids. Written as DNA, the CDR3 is TGCAGCGTTGCGGTACAGGGCGAAAAACTGTTTTTT. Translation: CSVAVQGEKLFF. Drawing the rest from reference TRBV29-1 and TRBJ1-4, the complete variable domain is SAVISQKPSRDICQRGTSLTIQCQVDSQVTMMFWYRQQPGQSLTLIATANQGSEATYESGFVIDKFPISRPNLTFSTLTVSNMSPEDSSIYLCSVAVQGEKLFFGSGTQLSVL.

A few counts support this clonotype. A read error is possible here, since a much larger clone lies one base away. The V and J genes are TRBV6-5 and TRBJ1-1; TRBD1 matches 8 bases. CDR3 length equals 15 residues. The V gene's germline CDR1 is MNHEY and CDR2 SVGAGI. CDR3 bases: TGTGCCGGCAGTTACTCGAAGGACAGGGAACCTGAAGCTTTCTTT. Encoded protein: CAGSYSKDREPEAFF.

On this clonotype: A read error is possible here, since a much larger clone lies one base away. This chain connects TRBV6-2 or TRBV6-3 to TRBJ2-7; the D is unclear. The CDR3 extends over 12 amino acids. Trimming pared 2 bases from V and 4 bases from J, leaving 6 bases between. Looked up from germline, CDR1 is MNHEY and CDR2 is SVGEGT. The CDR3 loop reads CASSYDGYEQYF. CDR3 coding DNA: TGTGCCAGCAGTTACGACGGGTACGAGCAGTACTTC.

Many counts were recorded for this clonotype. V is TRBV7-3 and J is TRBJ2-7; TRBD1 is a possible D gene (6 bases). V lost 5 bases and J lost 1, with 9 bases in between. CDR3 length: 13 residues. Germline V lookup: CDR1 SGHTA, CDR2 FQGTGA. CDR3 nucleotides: TGTGCCAGCAGCCCAGGGGCGTCCTACGAGCAGTACTTC. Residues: CASSPGASYEQYF. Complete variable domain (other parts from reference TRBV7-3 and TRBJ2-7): GAGVSQTPSNKVTEKGKYVELRCDPISGHTALYWYRQSLGQGPEFLIYFQGTGAADDSGLPNDRFFAVRPEGSVSTLKIQRTERGDSAVYLCASSPGASYEQYFGPGTRLTVT.

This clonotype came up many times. CDR3 residues: CAITSDREYGYTF. The CDR3 DNA is TGTGCCATCACCTCTGACAGGGAATATGGCTACACCTTC. The chain has TRBV10-3 and TRBJ1-2; 7 bases are shared with TRBD1. This CDR3 contains 13 residues. Germline loops: CDR1 ENHRY, CDR2 SYGVKD. The ends lost 7 bases at V and 5 bases at J; junction bases unmatched: 7.

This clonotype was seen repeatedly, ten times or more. The chain's CDR3 is CASSLALGGGTEAFF. CDR3 sequence (DNA): TGTGCCAGCAGCTTAGCGTTGGGCGGGGGCACTGAAGCTTTCTTT. The gene calls are TRBV7-2 and TRBJ1-1; weak D call: TRBD1 (5 bases). The CDR3 extends over 15 amino acids. Trimming left V 0 bases short and J 4 bases short, with 12 bases between. Germline CDR1 reads SGHTA; CDR2 reads FQGNSA.

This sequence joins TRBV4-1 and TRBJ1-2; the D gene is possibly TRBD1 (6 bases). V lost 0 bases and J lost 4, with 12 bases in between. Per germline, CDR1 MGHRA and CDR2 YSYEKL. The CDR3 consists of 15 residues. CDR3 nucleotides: TGCGCCAGCAGCCAAGATAGGCGAGGGGGCTATGGCTACACCTTC. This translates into CASSQDRRGGYGYTF.

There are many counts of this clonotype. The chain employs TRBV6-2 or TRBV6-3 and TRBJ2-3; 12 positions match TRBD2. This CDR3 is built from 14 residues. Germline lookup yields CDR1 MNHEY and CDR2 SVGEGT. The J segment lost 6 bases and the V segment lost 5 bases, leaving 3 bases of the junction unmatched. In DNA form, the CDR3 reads TGTGCCAGCAGTGGACTAGCGGGGCCCGATACGCAGTATTTT. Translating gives CASSGLAGPDTQYF.

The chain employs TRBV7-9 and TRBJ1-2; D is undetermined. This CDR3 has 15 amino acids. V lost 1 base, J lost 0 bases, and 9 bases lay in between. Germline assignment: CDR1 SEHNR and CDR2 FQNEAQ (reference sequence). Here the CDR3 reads CASSLGAPTNYGYTF. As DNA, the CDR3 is TGTGCCAGCAGCTTAGGGGCACCTACTAACTATGGCTACACCTTC.

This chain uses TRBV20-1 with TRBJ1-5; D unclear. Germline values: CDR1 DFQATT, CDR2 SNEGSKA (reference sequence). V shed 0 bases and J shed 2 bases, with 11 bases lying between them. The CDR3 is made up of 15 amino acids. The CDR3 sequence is CSARDLSWGNQPQHF. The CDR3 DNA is TGCAGTGCTAGAGATCTGAGCTGGGGCAATCAGCCCCAGCATTTT.

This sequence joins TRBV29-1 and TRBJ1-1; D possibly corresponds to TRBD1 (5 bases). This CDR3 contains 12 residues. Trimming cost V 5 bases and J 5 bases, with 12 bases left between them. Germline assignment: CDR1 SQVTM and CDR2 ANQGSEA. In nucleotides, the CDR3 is TGCAGCGTTCATTTGGGGGGGACTGAAGCTTTCTTT. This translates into CSVHLGGTEAFF.

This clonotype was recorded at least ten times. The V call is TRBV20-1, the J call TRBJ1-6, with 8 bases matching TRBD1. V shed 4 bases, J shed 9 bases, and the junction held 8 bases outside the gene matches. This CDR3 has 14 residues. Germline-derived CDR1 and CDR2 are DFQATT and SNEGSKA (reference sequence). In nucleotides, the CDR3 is TGCAGTGCTATAGGACAGGGCTTTAGTTCACCCCTCCACTTT. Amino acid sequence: CSAIGQGFSSPLHF.

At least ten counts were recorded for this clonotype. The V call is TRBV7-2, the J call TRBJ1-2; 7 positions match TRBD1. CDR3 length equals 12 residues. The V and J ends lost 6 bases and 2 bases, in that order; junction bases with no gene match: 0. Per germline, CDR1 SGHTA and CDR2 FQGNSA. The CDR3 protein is CASRTGNYGYTF. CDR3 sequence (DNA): TGTGCCAGCAGGACAGGGAACTATGGCTACACCTTC.

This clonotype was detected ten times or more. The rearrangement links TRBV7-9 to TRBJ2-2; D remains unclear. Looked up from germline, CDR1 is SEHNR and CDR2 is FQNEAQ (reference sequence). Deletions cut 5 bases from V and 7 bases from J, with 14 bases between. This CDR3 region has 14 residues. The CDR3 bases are TGTGCCAGCAGCCTCTCATGGGCGGACGGGGAGCTGTTTTTT. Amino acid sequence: CASSLSWADGELFF. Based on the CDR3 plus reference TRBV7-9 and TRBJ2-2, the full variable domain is DTGVSQNPRHKITKRGQNVTFRCDPISEHNRLYWYRQTLGQGPEFLTYFQNEAQLEKSRLLSDRFSAERPKGSFSTLEIQRTEQGDSAMYLCASSLSWADGELFFGEGSRLTVL.

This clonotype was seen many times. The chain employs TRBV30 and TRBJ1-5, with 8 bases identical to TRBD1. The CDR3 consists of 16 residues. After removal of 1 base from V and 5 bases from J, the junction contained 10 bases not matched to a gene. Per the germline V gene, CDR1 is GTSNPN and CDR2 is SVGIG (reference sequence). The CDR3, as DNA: TGTGCCTGGAGTGGTGCCCCGACAGGGGCGCATCAGCCCCAGCATTTT. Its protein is CAWSGAPTGAHQPQHF.

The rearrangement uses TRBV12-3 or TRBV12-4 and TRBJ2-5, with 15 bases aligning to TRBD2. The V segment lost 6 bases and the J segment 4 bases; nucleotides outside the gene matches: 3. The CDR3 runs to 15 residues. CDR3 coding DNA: TGTGCCAGCAGGCCGGGACTAGCGGGAGGAGAGACCCAGTACTTC. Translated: CASRPGLAGGETQYF.

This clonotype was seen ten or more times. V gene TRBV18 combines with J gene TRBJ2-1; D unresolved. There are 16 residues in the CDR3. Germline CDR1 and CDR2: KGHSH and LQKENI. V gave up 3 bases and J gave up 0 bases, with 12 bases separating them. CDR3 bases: TGTGCCAGCTCACCTCCATTCCAAAGCTCCTACAATGAGCAGTTCTTC. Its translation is CASSPPFQSSYNEQFF.

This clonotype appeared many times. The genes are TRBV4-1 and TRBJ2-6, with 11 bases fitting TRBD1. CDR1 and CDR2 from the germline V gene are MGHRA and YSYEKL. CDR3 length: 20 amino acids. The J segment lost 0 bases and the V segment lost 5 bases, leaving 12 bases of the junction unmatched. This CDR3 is CASSFSGGTGGFSGANVLTF. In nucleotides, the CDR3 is TGCGCCAGCAGCTTTTCCGGGGGGACAGGGGGTTTCTCTGGGGCCAACGTCCTGACTTTC.

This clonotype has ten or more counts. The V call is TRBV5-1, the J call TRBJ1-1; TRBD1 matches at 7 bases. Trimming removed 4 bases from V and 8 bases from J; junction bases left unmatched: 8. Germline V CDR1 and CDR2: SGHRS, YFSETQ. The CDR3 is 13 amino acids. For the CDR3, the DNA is TGCGCCAGCAGCCCCTGGGACAGAACCGAAGCTTTCTTT. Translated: CASSPWDRTEAFF.

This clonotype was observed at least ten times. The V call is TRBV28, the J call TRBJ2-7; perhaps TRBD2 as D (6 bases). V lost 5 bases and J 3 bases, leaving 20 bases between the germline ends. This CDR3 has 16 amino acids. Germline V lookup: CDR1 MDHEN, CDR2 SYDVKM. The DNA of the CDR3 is TGTGCCAGCAGTCCGCTCGGGGGATCGGCCGGCTACGAGCAGTACTTC. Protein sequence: CASSPLGGSAGYEQYF.

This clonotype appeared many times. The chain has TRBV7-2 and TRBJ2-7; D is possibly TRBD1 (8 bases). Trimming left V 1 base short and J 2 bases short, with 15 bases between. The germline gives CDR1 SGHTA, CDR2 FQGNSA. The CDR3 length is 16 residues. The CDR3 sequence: CASSLGGGTGTYEQYF. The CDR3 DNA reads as TGTGCCAGCAGCTTAGGGGGGGGGACAGGTACCTACGAGCAGTACTTC.